The entry that follows covers one T cell receptor (beta chain) sequence. The data derive from a study of blood T cell repertoires in COVID-19. Generated by immunoSEQ multiplex PCR, the TCRdb table keeps only in-frame clones and is missing some. This table holds some 210,000 clones, about 89% found once. Germline trimming cut 2 bases from V and 8 bases from J; bases unmatched to any gene: 11. The CDR3 is made up of 15 amino acids. Germline V gene data show CDR1 as LNHDA and CDR2 as SQIVND (reference sequence). The specimen was peripheral blood. The rearrangement joins TRBV19 to TRBJ1-1; TRBD1 matches 7 bases. The TCR was taken from a woman aged 35 to 49 with acute or convalescent COVID-19. CDR3 region: CASSITSTGTLEAFF. Written as DNA, the CDR3 is TGTGCCAGTAGTATAACCTCGACAGGGACTTTAGAAGCTTTCTTT.